The 17 T cell receptor beta chains below were found in one sample sequenced in a study of blood T cell repertoires in COVID-19. Repertoires were generated with immunoSEQ multiplex PCR, while TCRdb's copy carries only in-frame clones and drops some. Of roughly 84,000 clones in the sample, approximately 86% were seen once. Material: peripheral blood. The source is an elderly man with active or convalescent COVID-19.

V is TRBV14 and J is TRBJ2-1, with a tentative D call TRBD2 (6 bases). Germline lookup yields CDR1 SGHDN and CDR2 FVKESK. V dropped 3 bases and J dropped 4 bases, with 19 bases sitting between them. The CDR3 sequence is 17 residues long. In DNA, the CDR3 is TGTGCCAGCAGCCATCAATTTTCGCGGGGAGGTTACAATGAGCAGTTCTTC. Translation gives CASSHQFSRGGYNEQFF.

The chain is built from TRBV18 and TRBJ1-1, with 7 bases lining up with TRBD1. The V gene end was trimmed by 3 bases and the J gene end by 0 bases; junction bases not matched to a gene: 13. Germline-derived CDR1 and CDR2 are KGHSH and LQKENI. CDR3 length: 18 amino acids. The CDR3 DNA sequence: TGTGCCAGCTCACCGAGGGTCCTGGGACAGAGAATGAACACTGAAGCTTTCTTT. This codes for CASSPRVLGQRMNTEAFF.

The J gene is TRBJ1-2, the V gene TRBV5-6, with D hard to call. Deletions cut 4 bases from V and 0 bases from J, with 13 bases between. The CDR3 totals 15 residues. Looked up from germline, CDR1 is SGHDT and CDR2 is YYEEEE. For the CDR3, the DNA is TGTGCCAGCAGCCCTTCTGCTTGGCCTAACTATGGCTACACCTTC. It is translated as CASSPSAWPNYGYTF. The full variable domain, its missing parts supplied by reference TRBV5-6 and TRBJ1-2, is DAGVTQSPTHLIKTRGQQVTLRCSPKSGHDTVSWYQQALGQGPQFIFQYYEEEERQRGNFPDRFSGHQFPNYSSELNVNALLLGDSALYLCASSPSAWPNYGYTFGSGTRLTVV.

This clone was seen a single time. The rearrangement joins TRBV5-1 to TRBJ2-1; D ambiguous. The germline gives CDR1 SGHRS, CDR2 YFSETQ. V was shortened by 0 bases and J by 5 bases, with 15 bases between the two germline ends. This CDR3 is built from 16 residues. The DNA for the CDR3 is TGCGCCAGCAGCTTGGACGCGCTCTCGTATGACAATGAGCAGTTCTTC. This gives the protein CASSLDALSYDNEQFF.

V is TRBV6-2 or TRBV6-3 and J is TRBJ1-1, with a weak D call TRBD1 (5 bases). V lost 0 bases to trimming and J lost 5 bases, with 13 bases between them. Per the germline V gene, CDR1 is MNHEY and CDR2 is SVGEGT. The CDR3 consists of 15 residues. CDR3 sequence: CASSYSGRQGTEAFF. The CDR3, as DNA: TGTGCCAGCAGTTACTCTGGGAGGCAGGGTACTGAAGCTTTCTTT.

This clone turned up a few times. V is TRBV7-9 and J is TRBJ1-5; D ambiguous. This CDR3 is 13 amino acids long. The germline V and J ends were trimmed by 2 bases and 3 bases, with 5 bases remaining between them. Germline V gene sequence: CDR1 SEHNR, CDR2 FQNEAQ (reference sequence). The DNA of the CDR3 is TGTGCCAGCAGCTTATCAGTCAATCAGCCCCAGCATTTT. Translation: CASSLSVNQPQHF.

This rearrangement joins TRBV25-1 to TRBJ1-1; the D gene is possibly TRBD1 (5 bases). The CDR3 is made up of 14 amino acids. V lost 5 bases, J lost 1 base, and 11 bases lay in between. Germline V lookup: CDR1 MGHDK, CDR2 SYGVNS. CDR3 DNA: TGTGCCAGCAGTAAAGACAGACGGAACACTGAAGCTTTCTTT. It yields the protein CASSKDRRNTEAFF.

V is TRBV7-2 and J is TRBJ1-1, with 10 bases aligning to TRBD1. Trimming removed 3 bases from V and 3 bases from J; junction bases left unmatched: 4. The CDR3 consists of 15 residues. Germline V gene sequence: CDR1 SGHTA, CDR2 FQGNSA. The CDR3 protein is CASSFGDRGYTEAFF. The CDR3 nucleotides read TGTGCCAGCAGCTTTGGGGACAGGGGCTACACTGAAGCTTTCTTT.

This clone turned up a few times. This sequence joins TRBV6-6 and TRBJ2-1, with TRBD1 identical over 7 bases. In germline, CDR1 is MNHNY, CDR2 SVGAGI (reference sequence). The CDR3 has 16 amino acids. The V and J ends lost 4 bases and 2 bases, in that order; junction bases with no gene match: 8. The CDR3 sequence is CASSSSAQGAYNEQFF. CDR3 in DNA: TGTGCCAGCAGTTCCTCGGCCCAGGGGGCCTACAATGAGCAGTTCTTC.

The chain employs TRBV6-2 or TRBV6-3 and TRBJ2-3; the match to TRBD1 covers 7 bases. V lost 6 bases, J lost 6 bases, and 12 bases stayed unmatched. The germline gives CDR1 MNHEY, CDR2 SVGEGT. The CDR3 is 15 residues long. The CDR3 spells CASSHTGQAPDTQYF. CDR3 bases: TGTGCCAGCAGCCACACCGGACAGGCGCCCGATACGCAGTATTTT.

This clone was counted only a few times. The chain carries TRBV27 and TRBJ1-3; no clear D. The V end lost 1 base, the J end lost 1 base, and 8 bases lay between the germline ends. CDR3 size: 15 residues. Germline V CDR1 and CDR2: MNHEY, SMNVEV (reference sequence). CDR3 sequence (DNA): TGTGCCAGCAGTTTATGGGCAGGATCTGGAAACACCATATATTTT. Its protein product is CASSLWAGSGNTIYF.

The chain couples TRBV11-2 to TRBJ1-1; D possibly corresponds to TRBD1 (6 bases). Trimming pared 7 bases from V and 4 bases from J, leaving 10 bases between. The germline CDR1 and CDR2 sequences are SGHAT and FQNNGV. CDR3 length: 12 residues. The CDR3 is CASTKQGTEAFF. DNA of the CDR3: TGTGCCAGCACAAAACAGGGCACTGAAGCTTTCTTT.

This chain connects TRBV4-1 to TRBJ2-1; TRBD2 aligns across 8 bases. CDR3 length: 16 amino acids. Germline assignment: CDR1 MGHRA and CDR2 YSYEKL. V lost 1 base and J lost 2; bases outside the gene matches: 4. CDR3 loop: CASSQVLSGAYNEQFF. In DNA form, the CDR3 reads TGCGCCAGCAGCCAAGTTCTTAGCGGGGCCTACAATGAGCAGTTCTTC.

The V call is TRBV5-1, the J call TRBJ1-4; the D is unclear. The germline V and J ends were trimmed by 0 bases and 0 bases, with 6 bases remaining between them. The CDR3 is made up of 15 amino acids. CDR1 and CDR2 (germline): SGHRS, YFSETQ. CDR3 in amino acids: CASSLVASTNEKLFF. The CDR3 bases are TGCGCCAGCAGCTTGGTTGCGTCAACTAATGAAAAACTGTTTTTT.

The V call is TRBV4-1, the J call TRBJ1-2; 8 nucleotides line up with TRBD1. The ends lost 7 bases at V and 5 bases at J; junction bases unmatched: 12. Germline CDR1 is MGHRA and CDR2 is YSYEKL. CDR3 size: 15 residues. For the CDR3, the DNA is TGCGCCAGCACTCAAAACAGGGGGGCTTCATATGGCTACACCTTC. Translated: CASTQNRGASYGYTF.

The chain links TRBV24-1 to TRBJ1-2; possibly TRBD1 for D (5 bases). CDR3 length: 15 amino acids. Trimming cost V 5 bases and J 4 bases, with 16 bases left between them. Germline V lookup: CDR1 KGHDR, CDR2 SFDVKD. The CDR3 region has the DNA TGTGCCACCAGTGCCGGGGGGGGATCCGTCTATGGCTACACCTTC. Protein sequence: CATSAGGGSVYGYTF.

This chain connects TRBV7-2 to TRBJ2-5; 9 bases map to TRBD2. This CDR3 region has 16 residues. Trimming took 4 bases from V and 8 from J; bases not matched to a gene: 14. The germline gives CDR1 SGHTA, CDR2 FQGNSA. In DNA form, the CDR3 reads TGTGCCAGCAGCTACTTAGCGGGGGCCGCATTGGGAACCCAGTACTTC. Its translation: CASSYLAGAALGTQYF.